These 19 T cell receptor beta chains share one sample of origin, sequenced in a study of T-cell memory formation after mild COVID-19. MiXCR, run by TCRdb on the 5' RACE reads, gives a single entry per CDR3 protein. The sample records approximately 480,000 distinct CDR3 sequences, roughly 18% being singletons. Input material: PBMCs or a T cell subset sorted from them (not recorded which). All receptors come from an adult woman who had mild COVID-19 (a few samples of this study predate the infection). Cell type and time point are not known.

The CDR3 loop reads CASSVTSGMTDTQYF. CDR3 bases: TGTGCCAGCAGCGTAACTAGCGGGATGACAGATACGCAGTATTTT. This chain joins TRBV9 and TRBJ2-3; 10 bases align to TRBD2. Germline values: CDR1 SGDLS, CDR2 YYNGEE. The V gene end was trimmed by 1 base and the J gene end by 3 bases; junction bases not matched to a gene: 2. This CDR3 is 15 amino acids long.

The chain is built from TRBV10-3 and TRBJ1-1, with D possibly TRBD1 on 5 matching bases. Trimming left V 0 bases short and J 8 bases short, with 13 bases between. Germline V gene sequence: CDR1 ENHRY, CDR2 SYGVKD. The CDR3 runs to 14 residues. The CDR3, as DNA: TGTGCCATCAGTGAGTCGACTTTTCCAGGGGAAGCTTTCTTT. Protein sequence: CAISESTFPGEAFF.

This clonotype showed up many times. The CDR3 sequence is CASSPGTGSNQPQHF. CDR3 nucleotide sequence: TGTGCCAGCAGTCCAGGGACAGGATCAAATCAGCCCCAGCATTTT. This chain uses TRBV6-6 with TRBJ1-5, with TRBD1 identical over 8 bases. Trimming took 5 bases from V and 4 from J; bases not matched to a gene: 7. Germline assignment: CDR1 MNHNY and CDR2 SVGAGI (reference sequence). This CDR3 has 15 residues.

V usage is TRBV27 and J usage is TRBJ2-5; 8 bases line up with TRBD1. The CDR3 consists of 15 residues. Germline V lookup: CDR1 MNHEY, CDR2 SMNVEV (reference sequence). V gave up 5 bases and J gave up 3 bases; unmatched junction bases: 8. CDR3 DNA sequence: TGTGCCAGCAGTCGCCCAGGGGGCGGAAAAGAGACCCAGTACTTC. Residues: CASSRPGGGKETQYF.

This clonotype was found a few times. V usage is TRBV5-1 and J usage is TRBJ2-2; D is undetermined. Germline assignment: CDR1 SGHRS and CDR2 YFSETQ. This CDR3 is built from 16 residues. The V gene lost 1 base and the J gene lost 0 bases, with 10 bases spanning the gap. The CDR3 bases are TGCGCCAGCAGCTTGCAGGCAGGATCGAACACCGGGGAGCTGTTTTTT. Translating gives CASSLQAGSNTGELFF.

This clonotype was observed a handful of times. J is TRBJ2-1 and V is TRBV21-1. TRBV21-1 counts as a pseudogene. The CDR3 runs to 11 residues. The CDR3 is CASSKMAGQFF. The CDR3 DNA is TGTGCCAGCAGCAAAATGGCTGGGCAGTTCTTC.

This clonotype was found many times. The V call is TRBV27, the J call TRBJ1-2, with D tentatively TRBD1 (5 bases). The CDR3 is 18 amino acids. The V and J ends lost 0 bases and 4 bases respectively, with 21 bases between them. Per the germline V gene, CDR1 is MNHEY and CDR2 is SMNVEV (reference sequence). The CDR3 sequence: CASSLSGGATASIYGYTF. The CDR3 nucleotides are TGTGCCAGCAGTTTATCGGGCGGGGCGACAGCTAGTATCTATGGCTACACCTTC.

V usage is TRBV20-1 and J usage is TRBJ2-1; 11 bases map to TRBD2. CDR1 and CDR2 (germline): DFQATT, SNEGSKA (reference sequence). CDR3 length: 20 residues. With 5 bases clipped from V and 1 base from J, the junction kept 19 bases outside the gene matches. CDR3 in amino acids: CSASPLSGASGGLSYNEQFF. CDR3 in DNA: TGCAGTGCTTCCCCCCTGTCGGGGGCTAGCGGGGGGCTATCCTACAATGAGCAGTTCTTC.

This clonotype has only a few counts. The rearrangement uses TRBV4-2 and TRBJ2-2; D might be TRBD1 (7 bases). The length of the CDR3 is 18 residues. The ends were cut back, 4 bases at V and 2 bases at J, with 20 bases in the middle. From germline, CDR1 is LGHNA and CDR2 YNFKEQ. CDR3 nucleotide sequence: TGTGCCAGCAGCCCAATGGGGGCAGGGGGGCTCAACACCGGGGAGCTGTTTTTT. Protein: CASSPMGAGGLNTGELFF.

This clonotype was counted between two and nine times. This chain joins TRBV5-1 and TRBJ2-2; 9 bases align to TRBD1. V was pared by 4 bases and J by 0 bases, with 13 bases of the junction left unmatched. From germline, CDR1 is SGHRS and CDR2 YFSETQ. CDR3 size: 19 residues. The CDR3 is CASSLLRTGDSANTGELFF. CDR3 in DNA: TGCGCCAGCAGCCTACTTAGGACAGGGGATTCCGCGAACACCGGGGAGCTGTTTTTT.

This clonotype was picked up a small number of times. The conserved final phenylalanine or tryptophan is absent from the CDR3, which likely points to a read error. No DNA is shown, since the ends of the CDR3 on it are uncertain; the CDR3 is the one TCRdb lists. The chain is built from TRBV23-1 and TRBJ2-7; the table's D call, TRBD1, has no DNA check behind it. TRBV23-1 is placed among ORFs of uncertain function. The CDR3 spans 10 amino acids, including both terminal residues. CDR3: CASSPGQGGL.

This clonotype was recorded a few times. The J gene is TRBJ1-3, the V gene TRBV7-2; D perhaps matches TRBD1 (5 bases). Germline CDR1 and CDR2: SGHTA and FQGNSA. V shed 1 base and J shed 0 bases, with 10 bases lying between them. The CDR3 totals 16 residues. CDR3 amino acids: CASSLGQSFSGNTIYF. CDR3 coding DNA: TGTGCCAGCAGCTTAGGACAGTCCTTCTCTGGAAACACCATATATTTT. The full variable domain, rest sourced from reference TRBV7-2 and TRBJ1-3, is GAGVSQSPSNKVTEKGKDVELRCDPISGHTALYWYRQSLGQGLEFLIYFQGNSAPDKSGLPSDRFSAERTGGSVSTLTIQRTQQEDSAVYLCASSLGQSFSGNTIYFGEGSWLTVV.

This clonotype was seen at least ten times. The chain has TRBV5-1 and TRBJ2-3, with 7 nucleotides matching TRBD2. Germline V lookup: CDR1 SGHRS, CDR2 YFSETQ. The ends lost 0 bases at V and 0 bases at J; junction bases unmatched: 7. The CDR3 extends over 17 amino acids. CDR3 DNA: TGCGCCAGCAGCTTGGGCCTAGCGGACTCTAGCACAGATACGCAGTATTTT. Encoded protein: CASSLGLADSSTDTQYF. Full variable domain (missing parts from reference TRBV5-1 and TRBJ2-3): KAGVTQTPRYLIKTRGQQVTLSCSPISGHRSVSWYQQTPGQGLQFLFEYFSETQRNKGNFPGRFSGRQFSNSRSEMNVSTLELGDSALYLCASSLGLADSSTDTQYFGPGTRLTVL.

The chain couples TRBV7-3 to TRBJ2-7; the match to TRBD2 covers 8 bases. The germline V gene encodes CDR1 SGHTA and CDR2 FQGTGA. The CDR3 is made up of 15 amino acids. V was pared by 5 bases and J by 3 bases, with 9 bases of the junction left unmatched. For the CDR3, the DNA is TGTGCCAGCAGCCAGAGCGGGGGCGCTAGCTACGAGCAGTACTTC. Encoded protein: CASSQSGGASYEQYF.

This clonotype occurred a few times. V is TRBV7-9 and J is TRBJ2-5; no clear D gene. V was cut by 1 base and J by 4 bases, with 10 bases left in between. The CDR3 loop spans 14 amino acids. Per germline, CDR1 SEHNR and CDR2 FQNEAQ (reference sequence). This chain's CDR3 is CASSLEGLGETQYF. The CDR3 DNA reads TGTGCCAGCAGCTTAGAAGGGTTAGGAGAGACCCAGTACTTC.

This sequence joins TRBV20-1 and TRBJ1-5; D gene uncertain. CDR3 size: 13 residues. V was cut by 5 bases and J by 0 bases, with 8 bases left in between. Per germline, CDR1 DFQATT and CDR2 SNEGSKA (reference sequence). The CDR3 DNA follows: TGCAGTGCTTGGGGTTCTAGCAATCAGCCCCAGCATTTT. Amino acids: CSAWGSSNQPQHF.

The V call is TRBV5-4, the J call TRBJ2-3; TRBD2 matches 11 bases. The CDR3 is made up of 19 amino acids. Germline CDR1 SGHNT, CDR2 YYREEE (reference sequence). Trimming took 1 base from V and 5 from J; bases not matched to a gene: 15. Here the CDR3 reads CASSLRWLAGGEGLDTQYF. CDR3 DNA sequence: TGTGCCAGCAGCTTGAGGTGGCTAGCGGGAGGAGAGGGGCTAGATACGCAGTATTTT.

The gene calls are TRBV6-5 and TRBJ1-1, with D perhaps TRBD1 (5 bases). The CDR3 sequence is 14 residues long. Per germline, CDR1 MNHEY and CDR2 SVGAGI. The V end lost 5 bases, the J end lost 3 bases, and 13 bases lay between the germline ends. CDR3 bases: TGTGCCAGCAGTATCCAGGGCGTGCACACTGAAGCTTTCTTT. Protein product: CASSIQGVHTEAFF.

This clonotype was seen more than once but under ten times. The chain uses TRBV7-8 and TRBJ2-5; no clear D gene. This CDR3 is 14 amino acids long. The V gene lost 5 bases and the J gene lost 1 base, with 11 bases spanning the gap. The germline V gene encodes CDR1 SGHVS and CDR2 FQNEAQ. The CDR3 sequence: CASSQRLLQETQYF. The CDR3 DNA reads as TGTGCCAGCAGCCAACGCCTGCTCCAAGAGACCCAGTACTTC.